This TCR beta chain was retrieved from a study of blood T cells in healthy people across ages. Across the study: With template switching, about one barcoded beta molecule was captured per two T cells. General study points: Naive T cell percentage and TCR beta diversity correlated strongly.

V was pared by 4 bases and J by 0 bases, with 13 bases of the junction left unmatched. From germline, CDR1 is MNHEY and CDR2 SVGEGT. This CDR3 spans 19 amino acids. Turning to this clonotype: No antigen is known for it.

With a J-beta primer mix and a sample-barcoded 5' primer, a second PCR ran about 6 to 11 cycles. Each cDNA molecule, via a template-switch adaptor with 12 random nucleotides, was tagged. From the 5' RACE reads, TCRdb called clonotypes with MiXCR, one entry per CDR3 protein. The top ten clones hold over 2% of a sample with about 2 million distinct CDR3 sequences, 40% to 55% of them seen once. V is TRBV6-2 or TRBV6-3 and J is TRBJ2-1; 9 nucleotides agree with TRBD2. Sequencing was carried out using blood. The clonotype was recovered from a woman aged 40 to 50 in good health. CDR3 in amino acids: CASSSTGLARVSSYNEQFF. The CDR3 DNA follows: TGTGCCAGCAGTTCCACGGGACTAGCTAGGGTTAGCTCCTACAATGAGCAGTTCTTC.